One sample yielded the 15 T cell receptor beta chains listed below, sequenced in a study of T cell repertoires in cytomegalovirus infection. TCRdb reanalysed the reads using MiXCR and keeps one entry per CDR3 protein. The sample records 510,000 or so distinct CDR3 sequences, about a quarter being singletons. The source material was PBMCs. The origin of the receptors is a human donor in good health (CMV status not recorded). Some clones in this sample may be carry-over from other donors' samples.

This clonotype came up a few times. The chain links TRBV7-9 to TRBJ2-5; the match to TRBD2 covers 7 bases. After removal of 4 bases from V and 2 bases from J, the junction contained 13 bases not matched to a gene. The CDR3 is made up of 17 amino acids. The germline V gene encodes CDR1 SEHNR and CDR2 FQNEAQ (reference sequence). The chain's CDR3 is CASSSSRAGVYQETQYF. The CDR3 coding sequence is TGTGCCAGCAGCTCGAGTCGTGCGGGAGTCTATCAAGAGACCCAGTACTTC.

The table lists this clonotype with a count of one. This chain links TRBV28 with TRBJ2-1, with no clear D. The CDR3 consists of 19 residues. CDR1 and CDR2 (germline): MDHEN, SYDVKM. Trimming cost V 4 bases and J 0 bases, with 22 bases left between them. CDR3 sequence (DNA): TGTGCCAGCAGTTACGTGACCACCCGGCCAGCCAGCTCCTACAATGAGCAGTTCTTC. This gives the protein CASSYVTTRPASSYNEQFF.

The rearrangement uses TRBV10-3 and TRBJ2-3, with 9 bases aligning to TRBD2. The CDR3 runs 14 residues. The J segment lost 0 bases and the V segment lost 7 bases, leaving 2 bases of the junction unmatched. Germline-derived CDR1 and CDR2 are ENHRY and SYGVKD. The CDR3 sequence is CAIKTSGSTDTQYF. Here the CDR3 DNA reads TGTGCCATCAAGACTAGCGGAAGCACAGATACGCAGTATTTT.

This clonotype came up a few times. The rearrangement joins TRBV4-1 to TRBJ2-1, with D perhaps TRBD2 (7 bases). Per the germline V gene, CDR1 is MGHRA and CDR2 is YSYEKL. V gave up 1 base and J gave up 6 bases, with 13 bases separating them. The CDR3 extends over 15 amino acids. The CDR3 region is CASSQAKGGGNEQFF. For the CDR3, the DNA is TGCGCCAGCAGCCAAGCGAAGGGGGGGGGCAATGAGCAGTTCTTC.

The chain recombines TRBV14 with TRBJ2-1, with D possibly TRBD2 on 6 matching bases. The CDR3 runs 15 residues. Looked up from germline, CDR1 is SGHDN and CDR2 is FVKESK. V lost 1 base and J lost 10, with 17 bases in between. The CDR3 reads CASSQGSGWDQEQFF. For the CDR3, the DNA is TGTGCCAGCAGCCAAGGCAGCGGGTGGGACCAGGAGCAGTTCTTC.

The DNA for the CDR3 is TGCGCCAGCAGCCAAGCAACTAATGAAAAACTGTTTTTT. It translates to CASSQATNEKLFF. The chain employs TRBV4-1 and TRBJ1-4; D is unresolved. Germline V CDR1 and CDR2: MGHRA, YSYEKL. Trimming stripped 1 base from V and 0 bases from J, with 0 bases between. There are 13 residues in the CDR3.

The V and J genes are TRBV28 and TRBJ2-7; 9 bases align to TRBD1. V lost 5 bases and J lost 4; bases outside the gene matches: 12. CDR1 is MDHEN and CDR2 is SYDVKM in the germline V gene. This CDR3 region has 16 residues. The CDR3 spells CASSPPMGQGPYEQYF. DNA of the CDR3: TGTGCCAGCAGTCCGCCAATGGGACAGGGCCCGTACGAGCAGTACTTC.

This clonotype was found many times. The chain links TRBV7-6 to TRBJ2-5, with D hard to call. The CDR3 is 16 residues long. Germline assignment: CDR1 SGHVS and CDR2 FNYEAQ. V was shortened by 1 base and J by 2 bases, with 14 bases between the two germline ends. CDR3 loop: CASSLGIGRSQETQYF. Written as DNA, the CDR3 is TGTGCCAGCAGCTTAGGGATTGGTCGGAGTCAAGAGACCCAGTACTTC.

The sample holds many counts of this clonotype. The rearrangement links TRBV7-2 to TRBJ2-5, with 13 bases lining up with TRBD2. V was pared by 4 bases and J by 5 bases, with 13 bases of the junction left unmatched. Germline lookup yields CDR1 SGHTA and CDR2 FQGNSA. The CDR3 loop spans 18 amino acids. The CDR3 is CASSWGGTSGVTGETQYF. DNA of the CDR3: TGTGCCAGCAGCTGGGGTGGGACTAGCGGGGTTACGGGGGAGACCCAGTACTTC.

Only a few counts were recorded for this clonotype. The chain uses TRBV5-4 and TRBJ2-1; possibly TRBD1 for D (5 bases). CDR1 and CDR2 from the germline V gene are SGHNT and YYREEE (reference sequence). V lost 0 bases, J lost 2 bases, and 9 bases lay in between. This CDR3 region has 15 residues. The CDR3 nucleotides are TGTGCCAGCAGCTTGGAAGGGGCCCCCTACAATGAGCAGTTCTTC. Translating it yields CASSLEGAPYNEQFF. Full variable domain (outside the CDR3, taken from reference TRBV5-4 and TRBJ2-1): ETGVTQSPTHLIKTRGQQVTLRCSSQSGHNTVSWYQQALGQGPQFIFQYYREEENGRGNFPPRFSGLQFPNYSSELNVNALELDDSALYLCASSLEGAPYNEQFFGPGTRLTVL.

The chain employs TRBV20-1 and TRBJ2-2; the D gene could be TRBD1 or TRBD2 (6 bases each). The CDR3 covers 17 residues. Trimming pared 6 bases from V and 5 bases from J, leaving 25 bases between. Germline CDR1 is DFQATT and CDR2 is SNEGSKA (reference sequence). CDR3: CSARGVWRGGITGELFF. Written as DNA, the CDR3 is TGCAGTGCGAGGGGGGTTTGGCGGGGCGGGATTACCGGGGAGCTGTTTTTT.

The chain combines TRBV12-3 or TRBV12-4 with TRBJ2-2; D possibly uses TRBD1 or TRBD2 (5 bases each). The CDR3 covers 15 residues. The V end was cut by 8 bases, the J end by 5 bases, with 18 bases between. DNA of the CDR3: TGTGCCAGCGACCGGGACCCACGGGGAACCGGGGAGCTGTTTTTT. It encodes CASDRDPRGTGELFF.

This clonotype occurred a few times. The rearrangement links TRBV6-5 to TRBJ2-2; a possible D gene is TRBD2 (5 bases). The CDR3 is made up of 16 amino acids. Germline-derived CDR1 and CDR2 are MNHEY and SVGAGI. With 0 bases removed from V and 4 bases from J, the gap between germline ends came to 12 bases. CDR3 DNA: TGTGCCAGCAGTTACTCGGGGAGAAGAGGCACCGGGGAGCTGTTTTTT. This gives the protein CASSYSGRRGTGELFF.

The sample holds a few counts of this clonotype. The gene calls are TRBV12-3 or TRBV12-4 and TRBJ1-6; no reliable D call. V gave up 6 bases and J gave up 5 bases, with 5 bases separating them. CDR3 length: 12 amino acids. The CDR3 sequence: CASRRNNSPLHF. The CDR3 nucleotides are TGTGCCAGCAGACGCAATAATTCACCCCTCCACTTT.

V gene TRBV7-9 combines with J gene TRBJ2-7, with TRBD1 matching 7 bases. Unmatched junction bases numbered 16, after V lost 5 bases and J lost 6 bases. The CDR3 totals 16 residues. Germline-derived CDR1 and CDR2 are SEHNR and FQNEAQ (reference sequence). The CDR3 here is CASSHPQGSGGGEQYF. The CDR3 DNA reads as TGTGCCAGCAGCCACCCACAGGGGTCAGGTGGAGGCGAGCAGTACTTC.